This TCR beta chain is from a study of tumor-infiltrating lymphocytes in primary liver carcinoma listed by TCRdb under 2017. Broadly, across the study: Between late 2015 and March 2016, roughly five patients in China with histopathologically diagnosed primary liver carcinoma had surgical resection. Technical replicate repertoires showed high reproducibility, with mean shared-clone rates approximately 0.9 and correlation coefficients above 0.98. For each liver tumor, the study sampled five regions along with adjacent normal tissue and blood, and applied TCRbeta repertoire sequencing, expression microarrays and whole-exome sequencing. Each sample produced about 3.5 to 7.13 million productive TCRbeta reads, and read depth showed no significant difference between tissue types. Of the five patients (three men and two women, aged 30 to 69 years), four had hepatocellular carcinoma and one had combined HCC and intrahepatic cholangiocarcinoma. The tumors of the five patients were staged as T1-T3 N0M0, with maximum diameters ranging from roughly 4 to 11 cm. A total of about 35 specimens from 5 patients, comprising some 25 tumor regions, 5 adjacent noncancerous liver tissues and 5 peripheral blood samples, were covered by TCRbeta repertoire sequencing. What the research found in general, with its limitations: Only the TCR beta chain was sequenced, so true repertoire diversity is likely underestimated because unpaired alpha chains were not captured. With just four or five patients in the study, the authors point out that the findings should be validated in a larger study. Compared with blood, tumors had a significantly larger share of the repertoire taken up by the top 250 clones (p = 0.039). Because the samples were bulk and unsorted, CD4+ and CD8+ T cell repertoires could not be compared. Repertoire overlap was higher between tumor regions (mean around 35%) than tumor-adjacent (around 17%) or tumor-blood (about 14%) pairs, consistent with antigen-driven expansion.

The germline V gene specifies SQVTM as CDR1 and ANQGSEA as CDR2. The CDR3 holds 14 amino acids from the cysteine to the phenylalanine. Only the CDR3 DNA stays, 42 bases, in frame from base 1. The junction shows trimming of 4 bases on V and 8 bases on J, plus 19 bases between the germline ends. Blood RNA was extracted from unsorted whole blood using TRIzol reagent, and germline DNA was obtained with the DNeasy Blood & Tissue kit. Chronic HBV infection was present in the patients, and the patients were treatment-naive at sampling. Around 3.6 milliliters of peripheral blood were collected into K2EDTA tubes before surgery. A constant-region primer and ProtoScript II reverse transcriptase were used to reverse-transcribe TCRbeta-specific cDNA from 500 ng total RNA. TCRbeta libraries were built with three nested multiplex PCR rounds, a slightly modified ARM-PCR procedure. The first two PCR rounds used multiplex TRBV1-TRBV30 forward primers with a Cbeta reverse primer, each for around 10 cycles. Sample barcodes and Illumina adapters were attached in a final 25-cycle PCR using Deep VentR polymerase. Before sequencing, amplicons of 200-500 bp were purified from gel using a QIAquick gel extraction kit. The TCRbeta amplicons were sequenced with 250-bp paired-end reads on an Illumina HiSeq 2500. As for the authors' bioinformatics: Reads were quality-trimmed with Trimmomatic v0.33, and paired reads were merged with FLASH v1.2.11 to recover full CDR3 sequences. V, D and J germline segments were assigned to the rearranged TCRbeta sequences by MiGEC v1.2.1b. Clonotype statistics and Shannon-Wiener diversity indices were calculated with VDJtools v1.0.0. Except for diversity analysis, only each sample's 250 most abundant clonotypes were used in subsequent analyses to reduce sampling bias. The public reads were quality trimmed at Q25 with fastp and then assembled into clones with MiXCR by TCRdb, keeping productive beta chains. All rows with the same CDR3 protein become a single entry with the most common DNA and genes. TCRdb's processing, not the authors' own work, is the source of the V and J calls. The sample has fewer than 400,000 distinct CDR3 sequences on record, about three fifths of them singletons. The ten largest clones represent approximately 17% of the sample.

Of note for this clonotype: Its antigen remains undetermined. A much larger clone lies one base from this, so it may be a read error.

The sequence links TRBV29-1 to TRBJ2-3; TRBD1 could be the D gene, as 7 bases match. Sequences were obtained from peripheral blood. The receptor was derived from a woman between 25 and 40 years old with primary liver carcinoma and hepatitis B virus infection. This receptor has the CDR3 CSVVMQGGIGTQYF. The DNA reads TGCAGCGTTGTGATGCAGGGGGGAATAGGTACGCAGTATTTT.